The 30 T cell receptor beta chains given below trace back to one sample, sequenced in a study of cytomegalovirus exposure and HLA in healthy donors. Assay used: immunoSEQ multiplex PCR; TCRdb lists only in-frame clones, some missing. The repertoire holds 99,000 or so clones, with approximately 90% as singletons. Sequencing used PBMCs. These receptors all stem from a woman younger than 35 in good health and CMV-seropositive.

The V gene is TRBV5-1, the J gene TRBJ1-2; a possible D gene is TRBD1 (6 bases). V was trimmed by 4 bases and J by 5 bases, leaving 18 bases between them. The CDR3 spans 15 residues. CDR1 is SGHRS, CDR2 YFSETQ, per germline. The CDR3 bases are TGCGCCAGCAGCGGGGGCGCCGACGACACTTATGGCTACACCTTC. This translates into CASSGGADDTYGYTF.

The J gene is TRBJ1-5, the V gene TRBV4-1; 7 bases are shared with TRBD1. The V segment lost 3 bases and the J segment 4 bases; nucleotides outside the gene matches: 9. This CDR3 has 16 residues. Germline V gene data show CDR1 as MGHRA and CDR2 as YSYEKL. CDR3 protein: CASSHPNRGLNQPQHF. CDR3 DNA: TGCGCCAGCAGCCATCCAAACAGGGGATTGAATCAGCCCCAGCATTTT.

The chain combines TRBV28 with TRBJ1-2; 9 nucleotides agree with TRBD1. Germline CDR1 is MDHEN and CDR2 is SYDVKM. The CDR3 contains 16 residues. Trimming cost V 4 bases and J 6 bases; bases outside gene matches: 12. CDR3 nucleotide sequence: TGTGCCAGCAGTTCCGGGACAGGGATAATCCTTAATGGCTACACCTTC. Translation: CASSSGTGIILNGYTF.

V is TRBV28 and J is TRBJ2-3, with TRBD1 matching over 7 bases. Germline V lookup: CDR1 MDHEN, CDR2 SYDVKM. This CDR3 comprises 13 residues. Trimming removed 8 bases from V and 4 bases from J; junction bases left unmatched: 6. The CDR3 region is CASGIDRADTQYF. The CDR3 DNA sequence: TGTGCCAGCGGTATTGACAGGGCAGATACGCAGTATTTT.

The rearrangement joins TRBV2 to TRBJ1-5; no clear D gene. The CDR3 runs 13 residues. V lost 4 bases to trimming and J lost 0 bases, with 4 bases between them. The V gene's germline CDR1 is SNHLY and CDR2 FYNNEI. This CDR3 reads CASSVYSNQPQHF. For the CDR3, the DNA is TGTGCCAGCAGTGTATATAGCAATCAGCCCCAGCATTTT.

The chain joins TRBV28 to TRBJ2-1, with TRBD2 identical over 8 bases. The CDR3 consists of 16 residues. In germline, CDR1 is MDHEN, CDR2 SYDVKM. V was pared by 7 bases and J by 0 bases, with 8 bases of the junction left unmatched. The CDR3 is CASNSGGLNSYNEQFF. DNA for the CDR3: TGTGCCAGCAACAGCGGGGGCCTTAACTCCTACAATGAGCAGTTCTTC.

The V gene is TRBV7-9, the J gene TRBJ2-7; 11 bases are shared with TRBD1. There are 13 residues in the CDR3. Losses at the gene ends were 3 bases for V and 6 bases for J; bases not matched to a gene: 1. Germline assignment: CDR1 SEHNR and CDR2 FQNEAQ (reference sequence). The CDR3 DNA reads as TGTGCCAGCAGCTTCGGGACAGGGGGCGAGCAGTACTTC. The encoded protein is CASSFGTGGEQYF.

The chain joins TRBV28 to TRBJ1-2, with a tentative D call TRBD1 (5 bases). CDR1 MDHEN and CDR2 SYDVKM come from the germline V gene. The germline V and J ends were trimmed by 1 base and 7 bases, with 13 bases remaining between them. The CDR3 has 14 residues. The CDR3 nucleotides are TGTGCCAGCAGTTTATATGGCAGGGCTGGTGGCTACACCTTC. Translating it yields CASSLYGRAGGYTF.

The genes are TRBV27 and TRBJ2-7, with 9 bases aligning to TRBD1. Germline loops: CDR1 MNHEY, CDR2 SMNVEV (reference sequence). V dropped 2 bases and J dropped 0; count of bases not matched to a gene: 8. The CDR3 spans 17 residues. CDR3 in DNA: TGTGCCAGCAGTTTACTAACCCGGGACAGGGACTCCTACGAGCAGTACTTC. This sequence encodes CASSLLTRDRDSYEQYF.

This chain uses TRBV6-1 with TRBJ1-1; D unresolved. Germline CDR1 is MNHNS and CDR2 is SASEGT. The CDR3 length is 14 residues. V was trimmed by 3 bases and J by 1 base, leaving 9 bases between them. CDR3 coding DNA: TGTGCCAGCAGTGAGCGGAACTGGAACACTGAAGCTTTCTTT. Protein sequence: CASSERNWNTEAFF.

This clone was recorded once. The chain combines TRBV10-3 with TRBJ2-1; 7 nucleotides agree with TRBD2. Germline trimming cut 2 bases from V and 2 bases from J; bases unmatched to any gene: 3. The CDR3 runs 15 residues. Per the germline V gene, CDR1 is ENHRY and CDR2 is SYGVKD. Here the CDR3 DNA reads TGTGCCATCAGTGAGCGGGGGGAAACCTACAATGAGCAGTTCTTC. It is translated as CAISERGETYNEQFF.

The J gene is TRBJ1-2, the V gene TRBV5-4; maybe TRBD1 (6 bases). Germline V gene data show CDR1 as SGHNT and CDR2 as YYREEE (reference sequence). The V and J ends lost 6 bases and 2 bases respectively, with 14 bases between them. CDR3 length: 14 amino acids. The CDR3 is CASTRGGENYGYTF. CDR3 DNA: TGTGCCAGCACCCGAGGGGGGGAAAACTATGGCTACACCTTC. The full variable domain, its missing parts supplied by reference TRBV5-4 and TRBJ1-2, is ETGVTQSPTHLIKTRGQQVTLRCSSQSGHNTVSWYQQALGQGPQFIFQYYREEENGRGNFPPRFSGLQFPNYSSELNVNALELDDSALYLCASTRGGENYGYTFGSGTRLTVV.

J is TRBJ1-2 and V is TRBV4-2, with TRBD1 matching 7 bases. Losses at the gene ends were 1 base for V and 8 bases for J; bases not matched to a gene: 10. CDR3 length: 15 residues. Germline V lookup: CDR1 LGHNA, CDR2 YNFKEQ. The CDR3 spells CASSQATGAPQGYTF. The CDR3 region has the DNA TGTGCCAGCAGCCAAGCAACAGGGGCCCCGCAGGGCTACACCTTC.

The J gene is TRBJ1-4, the V gene TRBV19; D unclear. V was pared by 9 bases and J by 0 bases, with 11 bases between. Germline CDR1 LNHDA, CDR2 SQIVND (reference sequence). The CDR3 spans 14 residues. Here the CDR3 reads CASSSGATNEKLFF. CDR3 nucleotide sequence: TGTGCCAGCAGCTCCGGGGCAACTAATGAAAAACTGTTTTTT.

The CDR3 DNA reads as TGTGCCAGCAGTTTCACCTCTAGCGGGAGCACCGGGGAGCTGTTTTTT. Translating gives CASSFTSSGSTGELFF. The chain couples TRBV6-5 to TRBJ2-2; 10 positions agree with TRBD2. The CDR3 is 16 amino acids. V was clipped by 4 bases and J by 4 bases; unmatched bases: 6. The germline V gene has CDR1 MNHEY and CDR2 SVGAGI.

The V gene is TRBV30, the J gene TRBJ1-2, with 9 bases lining up with TRBD1. The CDR3 loop spans 12 amino acids. From germline, CDR1 is GTSNPN and CDR2 SVGIG (reference sequence). V lost 4 bases, J lost 6 bases, and 3 bases stayed unmatched. This CDR3 is CAWTGDRDGYTF. CDR3 in DNA: TGTGCCTGGACGGGGGACAGGGATGGCTACACCTTC.

This clone was detected a few times. The chain recombines TRBV6-1 with TRBJ2-1, with 8 bases matching TRBD2. Looked up from germline, CDR1 is MNHNS and CDR2 is SASEGT. Unmatched junction bases numbered 5, after V lost 7 bases and J lost 0 bases. The CDR3 consists of 15 residues. The CDR3 spells CASTSAGGSYNEQFF. In nucleotides, the CDR3 is TGTGCCAGCACCTCTGCGGGGGGCTCCTACAATGAGCAGTTCTTC.

The chain employs TRBV6-5 and TRBJ1-5; D gene uncertain. This CDR3 contains 15 residues. The germline V and J ends were trimmed by 0 bases and 3 bases, with 9 bases remaining between them. Germline V lookup: CDR1 MNHEY, CDR2 SVGAGI. CDR3 nucleotide sequence: TGTGCCAGCAGTTACTCAGAGTCCGCCAATCAGCCCCAGCATTTT. Translating gives CASSYSESANQPQHF.

V gene TRBV27 combines with J gene TRBJ2-3; the D gene is possibly TRBD2 (6 bases). CDR3 length equals 15 residues. CDR1 MNHEY and CDR2 SMNVEV come from the germline V gene (reference sequence). Deletions cut 4 bases from V and 0 bases from J, with 11 bases between. This CDR3 is CASSSLGTSTDTQYF. In nucleotides, the CDR3 is TGTGCCAGCAGTTCCCTCGGGACTAGCACAGATACGCAGTATTTT.

The chain joins TRBV2 to TRBJ2-2, with a tentative D call TRBD2 (6 bases). Per germline, CDR1 SNHLY and CDR2 FYNNEI. The CDR3 spans 13 residues. Trimming removed 7 bases from V and 7 bases from J, with 13 bases in between. This chain's CDR3 is CASTREIRGELFF. CDR3 nucleotide sequence: TGTGCCAGCACTCGGGAGATTCGCGGGGAGCTGTTTTTT.

This clone has more than one count but fewer than ten. The chain recombines TRBV6-1 with TRBJ1-2; 8 bases map to TRBD1. The V segment lost 8 bases and the J segment 4 bases; nucleotides outside the gene matches: 3. CDR3 length: 12 residues. Germline-derived CDR1 and CDR2 are MNHNS and SASEGT. Here the CDR3 DNA reads TGTGCCAGCGGTGGACAGGGCTATGGCTACACCTTC. Its protein is CASGGQGYGYTF.

CDR3 nucleotides: TGTGCCAGCAGCTTGCGACAGGGCAATGAAAAACTGTTTTTT. It specifies CASSLRQGNEKLFF. The chain links TRBV5-6 to TRBJ1-4; 7 positions match TRBD1. The CDR3 sequence is 14 residues long. From germline, CDR1 is SGHDT and CDR2 YYEEEE. Unmatched junction bases numbered 2, after V lost 1 base and J lost 5 bases.

The V gene is TRBV2, the J gene TRBJ2-5; D possibly corresponds to TRBD2 (5 bases). The CDR3 totals 15 residues. V lost 6 bases and J lost 5, with 19 bases in between. CDR1 SNHLY and CDR2 FYNNEI come from the germline V gene. The CDR3 region is CASRARGLLQETQYF. CDR3 DNA: TGTGCCAGCAGGGCTCGTGGACTCCTCCAGGAGACCCAGTACTTC.

This chain joins TRBV27 and TRBJ2-1; 7 nucleotides align to TRBD1. V shed 7 bases and J 9 bases; nucleotides not matched to a gene: 9. Germline V gene data show CDR1 as MNHEY and CDR2 as SMNVEV (reference sequence). This CDR3 is built from 13 residues. In DNA, the CDR3 is TGTGCCAGCACCAAGACAGGGCAGGGTGAGCAGTTCTTC. This translates into CASTKTGQGEQFF.

This chain links TRBV28 with TRBJ1-6, with D unclear. Germline CDR1 MDHEN, CDR2 SYDVKM. The V end was cut by 8 bases, the J end by 7 bases, with 12 bases between. This CDR3 comprises 13 residues. CDR3 protein: CASVGGANSPLHF. In nucleotides, the CDR3 is TGTGCCAGCGTGGGAGGTGCCAATTCACCCCTCCACTTT.

The rearrangement uses TRBV5-4 and TRBJ1-1; perhaps TRBD1 as D (6 bases). The germline CDR1 and CDR2 sequences are SGHNT and YYREEE (reference sequence). This CDR3 has 13 amino acids. V was pared by 3 bases and J by 4 bases, with 10 bases between. CDR3 region: CASSSRTATEAFF. CDR3 nucleotide sequence: TGTGCCAGCAGCTCCCGGACAGCCACTGAAGCTTTCTTT. The variable domain in full, with the rest retrieved from reference TRBV5-4 and TRBJ1-1, is ETGVTQSPTHLIKTRGQQVTLRCSSQSGHNTVSWYQQALGQGPQFIFQYYREEENGRGNFPPRFSGLQFPNYSSELNVNALELDDSALYLCASSSRTATEAFFGQGTRLTVV.

The chain employs TRBV5-4 and TRBJ2-1, with D possibly TRBD1 on 6 matching bases. The V end lost 4 bases, the J end lost 1 base, and 12 bases lay between the germline ends. The CDR3 runs to 15 residues. Per germline, CDR1 SGHNT and CDR2 YYREEE (reference sequence). CDR3 sequence: CASSPGQGSYNEQFF. For the CDR3, the DNA is TGTGCCAGCAGCCCGGGACAAGGGTCCTACAATGAGCAGTTCTTC. The full variable domain, rest sourced from reference TRBV5-4 and TRBJ2-1, is ETGVTQSPTHLIKTRGQQVTLRCSSQSGHNTVSWYQQALGQGPQFIFQYYREEENGRGNFPPRFSGLQFPNYSSELNVNALELDDSALYLCASSPGQGSYNEQFFGPGTRLTVL.

The chain is built from TRBV29-1 and TRBJ2-7; 8 nucleotides agree with TRBD1. The V gene end was trimmed by 5 bases and the J gene end by 6 bases; junction bases not matched to a gene: 9. Germline V gene sequence: CDR1 SQVTM, CDR2 ANQGSEA. The CDR3 contains 13 residues. The CDR3 reads CSVLRDRRGEQYF. The CDR3 DNA reads TGCAGCGTTCTAAGGGACAGGAGGGGCGAGCAGTACTTC.

The V and J genes are TRBV9 and TRBJ1-2, with 10 positions matching TRBD1. J gave up 5 bases and V 3 bases, and 7 bases lay outside the gene matches. CDR3 length: 15 amino acids. The germline CDR1 and CDR2 sequences are SGDLS and YYNGEE. The CDR3 nucleotides are TGTGCCAGCAGCGGACGACAGGGGGCTCCATATGGCTACACCTTC. This gives the protein CASSGRQGAPYGYTF.

The rearrangement uses TRBV11-2 and TRBJ2-2; 9 bases line up with TRBD2. The CDR3 runs 16 residues. Trimming removed 5 bases from V and 4 bases from J; junction bases left unmatched: 8. The germline V gene encodes CDR1 SGHAT and CDR2 FQNNGV. This chain's CDR3 is CASSGIAGDVTGELFF. CDR3 DNA: TGTGCCAGCAGCGGCATAGCGGGAGACGTCACCGGGGAGCTGTTTTTT. Full variable domain (outside the CDR3, taken from reference TRBV11-2 and TRBJ2-2): EAGVAQSPRYKIIEKRQSVAFWCNPISGHATLYWYQQILGQGPKLLIQFQNNGVVDDSQLPKDRFSAERLKGVDSTLKIQPAKLEDSAVYLCASSGIAGDVTGELFFGEGSRLTVL.